The 26 T cell receptor beta chains below all came from one sample that was sequenced in a study of OX40 agonist ivuxolimab in advanced cancers. TCRdb's copy holds only in-frame clones and misses some; the assay was immunoSEQ multiplex PCR. The data hold about 72,000 clones, with 89% observed a single time. The material was CD4+ or CD8+ T cells sorted from blood, obtained in a trial of the OX40 agonist ivuxolimab. These receptors were collected from an adult with an advanced solid tumor such as melanoma, head and neck, liver or kidney cancer.

J is TRBJ2-5 and V is TRBV28; TRBD1 might be the D (6 bases). The DNA end is more similar to TRBJ2-7, so the J call may be wrong. Per germline, CDR1 MDHEN and CDR2 SYDVKM. CDR3 length: 14 residues. The CDR3 spells CASSPQGGRPEQYF. The CDR3 DNA reads TGTGCCAGCAGCCCCCAAGGGGGACGGCCCGAGCAGTACTTC.

The chain joins TRBV15 to TRBJ2-2; tentative D call: TRBD2 (5 bases). CDR1 and CDR2 (germline): LNHNV, YYDKDF (reference sequence). The V end was cut by 4 bases, the J end by 4 bases, with 16 bases between. This CDR3 has 16 amino acids. CDR3 region: CATSIRLSVTTGELFF. The CDR3 coding sequence is TGTGCCACCAGCATACGACTAAGTGTTACCACCGGGGAGCTGTTTTTT.

In DNA, the CDR3 is TGTGCCAGCAGTTACCCAGGAACGGACGAGCAGTACTTC. Translation: CASSYPGTDEQYF. This chain uses TRBV6-5 with TRBJ2-7, with unresolved D. Germline CDR1 and CDR2: MNHEY and SVGAGI. This CDR3 is built from 13 residues. Trimming pared 2 bases from V and 5 bases from J, leaving 10 bases between.

The chain links TRBV5-1 to TRBJ1-1; 8 bases agree with TRBD1. CDR1 is SGHRS, CDR2 YFSETQ, per germline. Trimming cost V 7 bases and J 1 base; bases outside gene matches: 6. The CDR3 spans 14 residues. CDR3: CASSGTGSNTEAFF. The CDR3 region has the DNA TGCGCCAGCTCGGGGACAGGTTCGAACACTGAAGCTTTCTTT. Looking up the rest from reference TRBV5-1 and TRBJ1-1 gives the full variable domain: KAGVTQTPRYLIKTRGQQVTLSCSPISGHRSVSWYQQTPGQGLQFLFEYFSETQRNKGNFPGRFSGRQFSNSRSEMNVSTLELGDSALYLCASSGTGSNTEAFFGQGTRLTVV.

The gene calls are TRBV28 and TRBJ1-2; TRBD1 is a possible D gene (6 bases). The CDR3 consists of 13 residues. Germline V CDR1 and CDR2: MDHEN, SYDVKM. Trimming removed 2 bases at V and 7 bases at J, with 11 bases between. The CDR3 loop is CASSLGTSIGYTF. The DNA for the CDR3 is TGTGCCAGCAGTTTAGGGACATCGATTGGCTACACCTTC.

This clone appeared a single time. V gene TRBV2 combines with J gene TRBJ1-2; 9 bases match TRBD1. Trimming removed 7 bases from V and 2 bases from J; junction bases left unmatched: 2. The germline V gene has CDR1 SNHLY and CDR2 FYNNEI. This CDR3 is 13 amino acids long. CDR3 protein: CASTGTGNYGYTF. CDR3 DNA sequence: TGTGCCAGCACCGGGACAGGGAACTATGGCTACACCTTC.

The gene calls are TRBV14 and TRBJ1-2; D remains unclear. The CDR3 totals 13 residues. Trimming shortened V by 4 bases and J by 0 bases, and 6 bases separated the two germline ends. The germline V gene encodes CDR1 SGHDN and CDR2 FVKESK. The CDR3 sequence is CASSPSANYGYTF. As DNA, the CDR3 is TGTGCCAGCAGCCCCAGCGCTAACTATGGCTACACCTTC.

The J gene is TRBJ2-7, the V gene TRBV6-1; TRBD1 matches at 9 bases. Germline lookup yields CDR1 MNHNS and CDR2 SASEGT. V was clipped by 6 bases and J by 5 bases; unmatched bases: 11. The CDR3 has 15 residues. CDR3 amino acids: CASSEDGTGSDEQYF. The CDR3 DNA reads TGTGCCAGCAGCGAGGACGGGACAGGGTCTGACGAGCAGTACTTC.

J is TRBJ2-7 and V is TRBV7-2; D remains ambiguous. CDR1 is SGHTA and CDR2 is FQGNSA in the germline V gene. V was pared by 1 base and J by 1 base, with 2 bases between. The CDR3 contains 12 residues. The CDR3 here is CASSLVSYEQYF. The CDR3 region has the DNA TGTGCCAGCAGCTTAGTGTCCTACGAGCAGTACTTC.

The rearrangement uses TRBV6-6 and TRBJ1-5; D perhaps matches TRBD1 (5 bases). The CDR3 sequence is 16 residues long. V was cut by 2 bases and J by 8 bases, with 19 bases left in between. The germline V gene has CDR1 MNHNY and CDR2 SVGAGI (reference sequence). CDR3 in DNA: TGTGCCAGCAGTTACACGACTGGGACGGCCCGGGAGCCCCAGCATTTT. This gives the protein CASSYTTGTAREPQHF.

The chain links TRBV30 to TRBJ1-5, with a weak D call TRBD1 (5 bases). The germline V and J ends were trimmed by 2 bases and 6 bases, with 11 bases remaining between them. Germline CDR1 and CDR2: GTSNPN and SVGIG (reference sequence). This CDR3 is built from 13 residues. CDR3 residues: CAWSRGTGQPQHF. As DNA, the CDR3 is TGTGCCTGGAGTCGGGGGACGGGTCAGCCCCAGCATTTT.

The rearrangement links TRBV5-4 to TRBJ1-2; 8 bases align to TRBD1. Germline values: CDR1 SGHNT, CDR2 YYREEE (reference sequence). Germline trimming cut 0 bases from V and 6 bases from J; bases unmatched to any gene: 10. The CDR3 consists of 16 residues. The CDR3 DNA is TGTGCCAGCAGCTTGGATAGGGCAGGGGGCGACCATGGCTACACCTTC. Translation gives CASSLDRAGGDHGYTF.

This sequence joins TRBV7-8 and TRBJ1-1, with D possibly matching TRBD1 (5 bases). Trimming shortened V by 6 bases and J by 3 bases, and 14 bases separated the two germline ends. The CDR3 is made up of 14 amino acids. From germline, CDR1 is SGHVS and CDR2 FQNEAQ. CDR3: CASSSTGGDTEAFF. In DNA form, the CDR3 reads TGTGCCAGCAGTTCCACGGGGGGGGACACTGAAGCTTTCTTT.

CDR3 sequence reads: CASSPRRVMNTEAFF. The CDR3 region has the DNA TGTGCCAGTAGTCCCCGACGGGTAATGAACACTGAAGCTTTCTTT. V and J are TRBV19 and TRBJ1-1; no clear D gene. Trimming stripped 5 bases from V and 0 bases from J, with 13 bases between. The CDR3 spans 15 residues. Germline V lookup: CDR1 LNHDA, CDR2 SQIVND (reference sequence).

The CDR3: CASSIEGTQSSPLHF. The DNA for the CDR3 is TGTGCCAGTAGTATAGAAGGGACACAGAGTTCACCCCTCCACTTT. V usage is TRBV19 and J usage is TRBJ1-6, with TRBD1 as a possible D gene (6 bases). V was trimmed by 0 bases and J by 9 bases, leaving 12 bases between them. The CDR3 length is 15 residues. Germline CDR1 is LNHDA and CDR2 is SQIVND (reference sequence).

This clone was picked up one time. The CDR3 protein is CASSYGGTGIPEQYF. The CDR3 bases are TGTGCCAGCAGTTACGGAGGGACAGGGATCCCCGAGCAGTACTTC. The J gene is TRBJ2-7, the V gene TRBV6-5; 9 bases are a match to TRBD1. CDR1 is MNHEY and CDR2 is SVGAGI in the germline V gene. The CDR3 extends over 15 amino acids. The V gene end was trimmed by 2 bases and the J gene end by 6 bases; junction bases not matched to a gene: 8.

The chain joins TRBV28 to TRBJ1-5; D is uncertain. Between the trimmed V and J ends, which lost 6 bases and 8 bases, there was a span of 14 bases. The germline gives CDR1 MDHEN, CDR2 SYDVKM. The CDR3 sequence is 13 residues long. CDR3 loop: CASSLRAEKPQHF. The CDR3 DNA follows: TGTGCCAGCAGCCTAAGAGCTGAGAAGCCCCAGCATTTT.

This sequence joins TRBV6-6 and TRBJ1-2; no clear D gene. Trimming took 7 bases from V and 0 from J, leaving 6 bases between them. The CDR3 spans 12 residues. Looked up from germline, CDR1 is MNHNY and CDR2 is SVGAGI (reference sequence). CDR3 region: CASTNTNYGYTF. For the CDR3, the DNA is TGTGCCAGCACCAACACTAACTATGGCTACACCTTC.

The chain combines TRBV2 with TRBJ2-7; no firm D call. The CDR3 has 11 residues. CDR1 is SNHLY, CDR2 FYNNEI, per germline. V was cut by 3 bases and J by 5 bases, with 5 bases left in between. CDR3 coding DNA: TGTGCCAGCAGTGAGTTTGACGAGCAGTACTTC. Protein sequence: CASSEFDEQYF.

J is TRBJ1-1 and V is TRBV5-1, with D maybe TRBD1 (5 bases). The V gene lost 4 bases and the J gene lost 1 base, with 14 bases spanning the gap. Germline-derived CDR1 and CDR2 are SGHRS and YFSETQ. This CDR3 is 15 amino acids long. This chain's CDR3 is CASSHFRGANTEAFF. As DNA, the CDR3 is TGCGCCAGCAGCCATTTTCGAGGGGCGAACACTGAAGCTTTCTTT. The full variable domain, rest sourced from reference TRBV5-1 and TRBJ1-1, is KAGVTQTPRYLIKTRGQQVTLSCSPISGHRSVSWYQQTPGQGLQFLFEYFSETQRNKGNFPGRFSGRQFSNSRSEMNVSTLELGDSALYLCASSHFRGANTEAFFGQGTRLTVV.

The chain combines TRBV15 with TRBJ1-2, with 10 bases that match TRBD1. The CDR3 loop spans 15 amino acids. Germline CDR1 and CDR2: LNHNV and YYDKDF (reference sequence). Unmatched junction bases numbered 11, after V lost 5 bases and J lost 8 bases. CDR3 DNA: TGTGCCACCAGCTCTATGGGGGACAGGGGAAACGGCTACACCTTC. Amino acid sequence: CATSSMGDRGNGYTF.

V is TRBV5-1 and J is TRBJ2-2, with D perhaps TRBD1 (5 bases). Trimming stripped 4 bases from V and 0 bases from J, with 16 bases between. The germline gives CDR1 SGHRS, CDR2 YFSETQ. CDR3 length equals 17 residues. Here the CDR3 reads CASSLSTDTSNTGELFF. DNA for the CDR3: TGCGCCAGCAGCCTGTCGACAGATACCTCGAACACCGGGGAGCTGTTTTTT.

V gene TRBV19 combines with J gene TRBJ1-4, with a tentative D call TRBD1 (5 bases). Between the trimmed V and J ends, which lost 5 bases and 8 bases, there was a span of 15 bases. Germline V CDR1 and CDR2: LNHDA, SQIVND (reference sequence). The length of the CDR3 is 14 residues. CDR3 DNA sequence: TGTGCCAGTAGTTACCGGGACCTCGAGGAAAAACTGTTTTTT. Translated: CASSYRDLEEKLFF.

This chain joins TRBV5-1 and TRBJ2-2; D gene unclear. With 0 bases removed from V and 6 bases from J, the gap between germline ends came to 12 bases. The CDR3 extends over 15 amino acids. CDR1 and CDR2 (germline): SGHRS, YFSETQ. The CDR3 DNA reads as TGCGCCAGCAGCTTGGTACCGGAATCCTCCGGGGAGCTGTTTTTT. It translates to CASSLVPESSGELFF. The full variable domain, completed using reference TRBV5-1 and TRBJ2-2, is KAGVTQTPRYLIKTRGQQVTLSCSPISGHRSVSWYQQTPGQGLQFLFEYFSETQRNKGNFPGRFSGRQFSNSRSEMNVSTLELGDSALYLCASSLVPESSGELFFGEGSRLTVL.

The rearrangement links TRBV12-5 to TRBJ2-7; D is possibly TRBD1 (6 bases). The CDR3 has 13 amino acids. Deletions cut 2 bases from V and 6 bases from J, with 11 bases between. Germline V gene data show CDR1 as LGHNT and CDR2 as FRNRAP. CDR3 DNA: TGTGCTAGTGGTTTGCAAGGGACACCCGAGCAGTACTTC. Translated: CASGLQGTPEQYF.

The chain has TRBV5-6 and TRBJ1-1, with D perhaps TRBD1 (6 bases). Germline CDR1 reads SGHDT; CDR2 reads YYEEEE. There are 17 residues in the CDR3. V gave up 0 bases and J gave up 0 bases, with 15 bases separating them. DNA of the CDR3: TGTGCCAGCAGCTTGGGCAGGGGTTTGAGGTTGAACACTGAAGCTTTCTTT. As protein: CASSLGRGLRLNTEAFF.